The source of this TCR beta chain is a study of technical replicates of blood from a handful of donors. Clones were sequenced by immunoSEQ multiplex PCR, and TCRdb holds only the in-frame ones, with some missing. The sample holds about 70,000 clones, approximately 93% seen once. CDR3 size: 13 residues. V lost 3 bases to trimming and J lost 14 bases, with 17 bases between them. The V gene's germline CDR1 is KGHSH and CDR2 LQKENI. The rearrangement joins TRBV18 to TRBJ2-1; D is possibly TRBD1 (6 bases). Sequenced sample: T cells isolated from PBMCs. The source of this sequence is a human donor in good health. The CDR3 nucleotides read TGTGCCAGCTCACCCCCGACAGGATGGGAAAAGTTCTTC. It is translated as CASSPPTGWEKFF.